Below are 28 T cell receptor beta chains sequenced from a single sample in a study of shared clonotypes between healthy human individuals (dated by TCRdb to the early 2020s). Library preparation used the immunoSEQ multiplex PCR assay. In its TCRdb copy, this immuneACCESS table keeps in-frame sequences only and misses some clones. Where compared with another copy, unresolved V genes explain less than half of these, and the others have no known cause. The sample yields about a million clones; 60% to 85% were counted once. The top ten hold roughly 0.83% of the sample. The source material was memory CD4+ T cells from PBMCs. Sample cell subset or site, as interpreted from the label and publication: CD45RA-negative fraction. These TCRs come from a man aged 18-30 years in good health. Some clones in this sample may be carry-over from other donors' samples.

CDR3 in DNA: TGCGCCAGCAGCCCTTATACAGGCTACGAGCAGTACTTC. Translated, it gives CASSPYTGYEQYF. V gene TRBV4-3 combines with J gene TRBJ2-7, with D possibly being TRBD1 (5 bases). The germline V and J ends were trimmed by 4 bases and 3 bases, with 10 bases remaining between them. This CDR3 is built from 13 residues. Germline lookup yields CDR1 LGHNA and CDR2 YSLEER.

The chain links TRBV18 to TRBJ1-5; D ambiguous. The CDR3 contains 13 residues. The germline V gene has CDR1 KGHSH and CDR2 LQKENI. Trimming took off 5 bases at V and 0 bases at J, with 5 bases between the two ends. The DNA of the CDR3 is TGTGCCAGCTCATACAATAGCAATCAGCCCCAGCATTTT. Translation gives CASSYNSNQPQHF.

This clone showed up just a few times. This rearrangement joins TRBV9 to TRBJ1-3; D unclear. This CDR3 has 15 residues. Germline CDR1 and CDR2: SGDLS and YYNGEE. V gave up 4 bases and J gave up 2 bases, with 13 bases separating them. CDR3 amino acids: CASSPRQAAGNTIYF. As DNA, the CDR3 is TGTGCCAGCAGCCCCCGGCAGGCCGCTGGAAACACCATATATTTT.

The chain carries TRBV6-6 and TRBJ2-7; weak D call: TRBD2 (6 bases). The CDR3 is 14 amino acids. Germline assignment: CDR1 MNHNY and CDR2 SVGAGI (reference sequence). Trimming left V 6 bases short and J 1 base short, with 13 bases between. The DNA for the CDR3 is TGTGCCAGCAGCCGAGGGACTGCATCCTACGAGCAGTACTTC. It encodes CASSRGTASYEQYF.

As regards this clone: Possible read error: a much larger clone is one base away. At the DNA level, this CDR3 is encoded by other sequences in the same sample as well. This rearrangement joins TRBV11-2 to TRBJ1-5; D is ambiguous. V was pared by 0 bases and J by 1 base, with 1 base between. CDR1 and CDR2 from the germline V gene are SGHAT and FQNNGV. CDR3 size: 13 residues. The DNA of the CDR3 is TGTGCCAGCAGCTTAGACAGCAATCAGCCCCAGCATTTT. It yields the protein CASSLDSNQPQHF.

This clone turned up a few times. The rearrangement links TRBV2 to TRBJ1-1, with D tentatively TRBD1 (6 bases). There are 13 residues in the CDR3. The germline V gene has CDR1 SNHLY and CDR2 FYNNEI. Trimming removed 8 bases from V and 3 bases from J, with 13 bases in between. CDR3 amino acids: CASQLDSHTEAFF. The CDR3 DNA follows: TGTGCCAGCCAGTTGGACAGCCACACTGAAGCTTTCTTT.

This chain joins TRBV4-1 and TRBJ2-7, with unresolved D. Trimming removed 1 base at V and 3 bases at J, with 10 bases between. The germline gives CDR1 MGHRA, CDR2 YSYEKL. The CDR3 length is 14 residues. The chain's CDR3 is CASSQGPENYEQYF. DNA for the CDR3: TGCGCCAGCAGCCAAGGTCCCGAGAACTACGAGCAGTACTTC.

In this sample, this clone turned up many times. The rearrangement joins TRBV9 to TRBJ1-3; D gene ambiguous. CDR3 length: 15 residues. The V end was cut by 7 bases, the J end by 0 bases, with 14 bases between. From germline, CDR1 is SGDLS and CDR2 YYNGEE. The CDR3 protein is CASSASLSSGNTIYF. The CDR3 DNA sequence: TGTGCCAGCTCCGCGAGTCTGAGCTCTGGAAACACCATATATTTT.

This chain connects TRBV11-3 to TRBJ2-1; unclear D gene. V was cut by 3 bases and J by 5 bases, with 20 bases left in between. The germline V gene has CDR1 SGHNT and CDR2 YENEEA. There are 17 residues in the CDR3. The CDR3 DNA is TGTGCCAGCAGCTTCAATTTCTTGTCGGCTCAGCACAATGAGCAGTTCTTC. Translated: CASSFNFLSAQHNEQFF.

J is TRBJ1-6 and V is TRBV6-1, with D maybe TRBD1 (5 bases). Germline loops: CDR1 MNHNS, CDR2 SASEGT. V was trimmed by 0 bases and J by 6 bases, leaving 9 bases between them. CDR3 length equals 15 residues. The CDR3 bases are TGTGCCAGCAGTGAAGCAACAGGTTCTAATTCACCCCTCCACTTT. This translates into CASSEATGSNSPLHF.

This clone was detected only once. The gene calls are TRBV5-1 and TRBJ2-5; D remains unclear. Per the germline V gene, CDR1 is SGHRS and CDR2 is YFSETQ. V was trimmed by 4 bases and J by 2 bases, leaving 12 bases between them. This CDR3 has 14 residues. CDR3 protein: CASSKGDSQETQYF. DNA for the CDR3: TGCGCCAGCAGCAAGGGTGACTCACAAGAGACCCAGTACTTC.

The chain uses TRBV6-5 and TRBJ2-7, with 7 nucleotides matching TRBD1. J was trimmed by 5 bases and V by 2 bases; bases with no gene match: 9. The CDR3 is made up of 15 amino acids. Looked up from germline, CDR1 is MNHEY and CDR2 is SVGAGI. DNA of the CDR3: TGTGCCAGCAGTTACCAATCAAGCGACAGGGACGAGCAGTACTTC. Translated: CASSYQSSDRDEQYF.

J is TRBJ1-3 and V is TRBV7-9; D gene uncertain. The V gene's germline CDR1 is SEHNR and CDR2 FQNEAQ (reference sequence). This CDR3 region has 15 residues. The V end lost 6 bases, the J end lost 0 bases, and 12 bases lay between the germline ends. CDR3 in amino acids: CASSLVGYSGNTIYF. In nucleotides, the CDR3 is TGTGCCAGCAGTCTCGTTGGTTACTCTGGAAACACCATATATTTT.

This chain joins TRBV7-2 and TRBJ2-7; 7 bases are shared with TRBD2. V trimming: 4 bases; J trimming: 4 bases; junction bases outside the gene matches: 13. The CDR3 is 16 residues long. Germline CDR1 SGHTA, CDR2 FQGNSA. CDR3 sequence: CASSYRLAGSVYEQYF. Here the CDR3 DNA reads TGTGCCAGCAGCTATCGACTAGCAGGGAGTGTATACGAGCAGTACTTC.

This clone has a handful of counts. The DNA of the CDR3 is TGCGCCAGCAGCCAAACCTCTAGCGGGAGGAATAGGGCCAACGTCCTGACTTTC. Its protein is CASSQTSSGRNRANVLTF. The rearrangement links TRBV5-1 to TRBJ2-6; TRBD2 matches 11 bases. Germline V gene sequence: CDR1 SGHRS, CDR2 YFSETQ. The V and J ends lost 4 bases and 5 bases, in that order; junction bases with no gene match: 11. The CDR3 is 18 residues long.

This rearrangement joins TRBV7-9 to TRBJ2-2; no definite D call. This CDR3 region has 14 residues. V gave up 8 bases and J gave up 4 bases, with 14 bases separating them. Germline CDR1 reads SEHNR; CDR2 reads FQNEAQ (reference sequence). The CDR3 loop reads CASGEGGPTGELFF. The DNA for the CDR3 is TGTGCCAGCGGGGAAGGCGGACCCACCGGGGAGCTGTTTTTT.

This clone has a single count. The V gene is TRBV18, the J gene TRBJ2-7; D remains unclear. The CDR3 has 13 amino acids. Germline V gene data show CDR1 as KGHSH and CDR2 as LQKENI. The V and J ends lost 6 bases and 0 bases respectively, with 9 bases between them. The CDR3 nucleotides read TGTGCCAGCTCTTCTTCTTTCTCCTACGAGCAGTACTTC. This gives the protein CASSSSFSYEQYF.

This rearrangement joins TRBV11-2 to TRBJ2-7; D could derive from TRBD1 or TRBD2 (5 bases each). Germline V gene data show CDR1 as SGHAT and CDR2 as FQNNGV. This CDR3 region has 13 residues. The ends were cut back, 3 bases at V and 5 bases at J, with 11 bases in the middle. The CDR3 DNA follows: TGTGCCAGCAGCTTCGGGGCAGGGAACGAGCAGTACTTC. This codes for CASSFGAGNEQYF.

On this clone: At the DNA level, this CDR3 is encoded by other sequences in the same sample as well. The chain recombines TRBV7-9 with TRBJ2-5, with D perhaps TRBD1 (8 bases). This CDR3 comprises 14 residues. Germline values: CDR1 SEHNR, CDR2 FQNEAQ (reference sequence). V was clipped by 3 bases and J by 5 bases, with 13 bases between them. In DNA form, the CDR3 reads TGTGCCAGCAGCTTTGACAGGGGAGGGGAGACCCAGTACTTC. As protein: CASSFDRGGETQYF.

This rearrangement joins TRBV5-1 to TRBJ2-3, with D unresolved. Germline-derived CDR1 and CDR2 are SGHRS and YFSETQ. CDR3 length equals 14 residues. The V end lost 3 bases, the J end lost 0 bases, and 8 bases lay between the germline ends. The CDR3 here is CASSSFESTDTQYF. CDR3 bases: TGCGCCAGCAGCTCTTTTGAAAGCACAGATACGCAGTATTTT.

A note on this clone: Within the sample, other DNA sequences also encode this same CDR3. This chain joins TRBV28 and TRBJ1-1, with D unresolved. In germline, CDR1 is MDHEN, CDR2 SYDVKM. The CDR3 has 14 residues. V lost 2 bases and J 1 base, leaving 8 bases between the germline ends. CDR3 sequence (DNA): TGTGCCAGCAGTTTAGGCGGCGGGAACACTGAAGCTTTCTTT. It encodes CASSLGGGNTEAFF.

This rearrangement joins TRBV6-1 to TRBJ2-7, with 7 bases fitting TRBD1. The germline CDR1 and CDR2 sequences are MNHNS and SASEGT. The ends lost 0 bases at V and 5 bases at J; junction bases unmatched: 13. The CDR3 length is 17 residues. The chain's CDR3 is CASSEAPRGGYLDEQYF. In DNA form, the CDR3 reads TGTGCCAGCAGTGAAGCGCCTAGAGGGGGCTATCTGGACGAGCAGTACTTC.

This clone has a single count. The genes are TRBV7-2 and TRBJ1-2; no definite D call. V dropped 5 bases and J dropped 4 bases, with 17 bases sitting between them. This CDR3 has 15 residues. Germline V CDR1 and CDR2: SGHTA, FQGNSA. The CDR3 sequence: CASSNGPWAGYGYTF. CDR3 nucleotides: TGTGCCAGCAGCAACGGACCATGGGCAGGCTATGGCTACACCTTC. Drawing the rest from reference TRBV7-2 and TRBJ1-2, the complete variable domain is GAGVSQSPSNKVTEKGKDVELRCDPISGHTALYWYRQSLGQGLEFLIYFQGNSAPDKSGLPSDRFSAERTGGSVSTLTIQRTQQEDSAVYLCASSNGPWAGYGYTFGSGTRLTVV.

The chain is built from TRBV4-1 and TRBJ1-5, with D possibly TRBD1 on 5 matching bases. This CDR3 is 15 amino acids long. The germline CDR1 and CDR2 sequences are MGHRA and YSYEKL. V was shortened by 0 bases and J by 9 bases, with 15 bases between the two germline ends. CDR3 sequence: CASSQDQWDSGPQHF. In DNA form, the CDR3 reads TGCGCCAGCAGCCAAGATCAATGGGACTCGGGGCCCCAGCATTTT.

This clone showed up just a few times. As DNA, the CDR3 is TGTGCCAGCAGCTTAATGGCTAACACTGAAGCTTTCTTT. Its protein product is CASSLMANTEAFF. This chain joins TRBV7-3 and TRBJ1-1; D is unclear. V dropped 1 base and J dropped 2 bases, with 5 bases sitting between them. Germline V gene data show CDR1 as SGHTA and CDR2 as FQGTGA. The CDR3 loop spans 13 amino acids.

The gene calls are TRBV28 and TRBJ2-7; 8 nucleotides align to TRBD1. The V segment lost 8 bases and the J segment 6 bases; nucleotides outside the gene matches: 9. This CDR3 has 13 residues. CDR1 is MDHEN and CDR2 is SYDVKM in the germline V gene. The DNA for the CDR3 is TGTGCCAGCGGGTTACAGGGGGGAGTCGAGCAGTACTTC. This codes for CASGLQGGVEQYF. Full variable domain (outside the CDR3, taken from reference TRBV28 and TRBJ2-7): DVKVTQSSRYLVKRTGEKVFLECVQDMDHENMFWYRQDPGLGLRLIYFSYDVKMKEKGDIPEGYSVSREKKERFSLILESASTNQTSMYLCASGLQGGVEQYFGPGTRLTVT.

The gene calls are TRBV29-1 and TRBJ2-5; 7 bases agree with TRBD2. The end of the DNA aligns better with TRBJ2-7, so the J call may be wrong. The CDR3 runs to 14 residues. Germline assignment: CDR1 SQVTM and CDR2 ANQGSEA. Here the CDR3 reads CSVEGGDVAYEQYF. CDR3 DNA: TGCAGCGTTGAGGGAGGGGATGTTGCCTACGAGCAGTACTTC.

The CDR3 nucleotides are TGTGCCACCGGGACTAGCGGGGTGAGCTCCTACAATGAGCAGTTCTTC. Amino acid sequence: CATGTSGVSSYNEQFF. This sequence joins TRBV10-3 and TRBJ2-1; 13 bases agree with TRBD2. V gave up 10 bases and J gave up 0 bases; unmatched junction bases: 6. The V gene's germline CDR1 is ENHRY and CDR2 SYGVKD. This CDR3 is built from 16 residues.